This TCR beta chain emerged from a study of cytomegalovirus exposure and HLA in healthy donors. Amplification used 60 Vbeta primers and 13 Jbeta primers. The protocol was immunoSEQ multiplex PCR, while the TCRdb copy is restricted to in-frame clones and leaves out a portion. The sample contains about 98,000 clones, about 81% of which appear only once. Sequenced input: PBMCs. The receptor was derived from a man in his forties in good health and CMV-seronegative.

CDR3 in DNA: TGTGCCAGTAGTATAGGGGCGAGTAGGTCCTACGAGCAGTACTTC. Translating gives CASSIGASRSYEQYF. V is TRBV19 and J is TRBJ2-7; the D is unclear. CDR1 is LNHDA, CDR2 SQIVND, per germline (reference sequence). The CDR3 loop spans 15 amino acids. With 1 base removed from V and 1 base from J, the gap between germline ends came to 11 bases.